This T cell receptor beta chain was captured in a study of neurological immune-mediated disorders. Whole-study findings and limits: Phylogenetic grouping assigned the repertoires of 18 of 34 multiple sclerosis patients to a single related-CDR3 cluster, which may represent a signature.

Over 190 million TCR-beta sequences from 15-18 subjects came from every sequencing run. One entry per CDR3 protein results from TCRdb running MiXCR on the 5' RACE reads. The sample lists tens of thousands of distinct CDR3 sequences, under 3% occurring once. Ten or more counts support this clonotype. Its antigen is not identified. CDR1 and CDR2 from the germline V gene are SGHRS and YFSETQ. This CDR3 has 14 residues. Trimming pared 0 bases from V and 1 base from J, leaving 8 bases between. V and J are TRBV5-1 and TRBJ2-7; possibly TRBD1 or TRBD2 for D (6 bases each). Sample: PBMCs. This TCR was recovered from a man aged 50-60 years with multiple sclerosis. This CDR3 reads CASSLGGGSYEQYF. CDR3 DNA sequence: TGCGCCAGCAGCTTGGGAGGGGGGTCCTACGAGCAGTACTTC. Full variable domain (rest looked up from reference TRBV5-1 and TRBJ2-7): KAGVTQTPRYLIKTRGQQVTLSCSPISGHRSVSWYQQTPGQGLQFLFEYFSETQRNKGNFPGRFSGRQFSNSRSEMNVSTLELGDSALYLCASSLGGGSYEQYFGPGTRLTVT.